The present TCR beta chain was sequenced within a study of blood T cell repertoires in COVID-19. Study-wide context: From T cells, B-cell-depleted T cells, or PBMCs came the material, which was cDNA or gDNA.

How the authors handled the data: Amplification from reference gene primers served as the basis for estimated nucleated cell counts. Method: immunoSEQ multiplex PCR; TCRdb's copy keeps in-frame clones and lacks some. The V and J calls and clone size come from that table; D and trimming were worked out from the DNA. The sample shows approximately 130,000 clones, around 86% of them seen only once. This clone was detected once. The CDR3 has 12 residues. Trimming stripped 3 bases from V and 5 bases from J, with 8 bases between. The germline gives CDR1 SGDLS, CDR2 YYNGEE. What was sequenced was PBMCs or T cells enriched from blood (not recorded which). The sequence was collected from a man aged 25 to 40 who had recovered from COVID-19. This rearrangement joins TRBV9 to TRBJ2-5; D not certain. The CDR3 sequence is CASSASLETQYF. The CDR3 coding sequence is TGTGCCAGCAGCGCCTCCCTTGAGACCCAGTACTTC.